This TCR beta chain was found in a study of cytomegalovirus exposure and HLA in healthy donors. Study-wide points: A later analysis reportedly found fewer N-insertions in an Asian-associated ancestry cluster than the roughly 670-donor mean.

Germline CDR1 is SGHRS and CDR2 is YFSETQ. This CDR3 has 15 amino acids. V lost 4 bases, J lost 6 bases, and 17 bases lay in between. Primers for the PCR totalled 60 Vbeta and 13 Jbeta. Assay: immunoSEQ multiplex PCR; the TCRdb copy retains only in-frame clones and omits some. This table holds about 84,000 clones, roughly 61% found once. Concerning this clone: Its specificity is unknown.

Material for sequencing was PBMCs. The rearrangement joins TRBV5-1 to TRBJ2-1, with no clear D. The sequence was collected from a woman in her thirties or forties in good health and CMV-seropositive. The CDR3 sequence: CASSPAAENSNEQFF. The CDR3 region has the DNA TGCGCCAGCAGCCCCGCTGCGGAGAACTCCAATGAGCAGTTCTTC.